The 20 T cell receptor beta chains listed next were all sequenced from one sample in a study of T cell responses to AZD1222 COVID-19 vaccine. TCRdb's copy holds only in-frame clones and misses some; the assay was immunoSEQ multiplex PCR. This sample carries some 130,000 clones, about 89% of them seen once, and the ten largest clones take 5.5% to 7%. The sequences come from peripheral blood, collected on day 0 of AZD1222 vaccination. The origin of the receptors is an adult in good health.

The count of this clone is one. This rearrangement joins TRBV4-1 to TRBJ1-5; TRBD1 matches 8 bases. Per the germline V gene, CDR1 is MGHRA and CDR2 is YSYEKL. CDR3 size: 14 residues. Trimming took 3 bases from V and 4 from J; bases not matched to a gene: 2. The DNA for the CDR3 is TGCGCCAGCAGCCAGAACAGGGGGAATCAGCCCCAGCATTTT. It translates to CASSQNRGNQPQHF.

The chain links TRBV9 to TRBJ1-1; D is undetermined. Deletions cut 4 bases from V and 1 base from J, with 11 bases between. Germline CDR1 reads SGDLS; CDR2 reads YYNGEE. The CDR3 has 14 residues. CDR3 coding DNA: TGTGCCAGCAGCCCGAGACGGGAGAACACTGAAGCTTTCTTT. Its protein is CASSPRRENTEAFF.

J is TRBJ1-6 and V is TRBV19; D ambiguous. Per the germline V gene, CDR1 is LNHDA and CDR2 is SQIVND (reference sequence). The CDR3 has 15 residues. The V end was cut by 5 bases, the J end by 6 bases, with 14 bases between. CDR3 amino acids: CASSHPGSLNSPLHF. The CDR3, as DNA: TGTGCCAGTAGTCATCCGGGCAGCCTTAATTCACCCCTCCACTTT.

CDR3 protein: CATSSPSAGQGFNEQFF. In DNA, the CDR3 is TGTGCCACCAGCAGCCCCTCGGCAGGGCAGGGATTCAATGAGCAGTTCTTC. V is TRBV15 and J is TRBJ2-1, with D possibly being TRBD1 (5 bases). With 3 bases removed from V and 6 bases from J, the gap between germline ends came to 21 bases. The CDR3 is 17 residues long. CDR1 and CDR2 from the germline V gene are LNHNV and YYDKDF (reference sequence). Based on the CDR3 plus reference TRBV15 and TRBJ2-1, the full variable domain is DAMVIQNPRYQVTQFGKPVTLSCSQTLNHNVMYWYQQKSSQAPKLLFHYYDKDFNNEADTPDNFQSRRPNTSFCFLDIRSPGLGDTAMYLCATSSPSAGQGFNEQFFGPGTRLTVL.

The genes are TRBV6-5 and TRBJ2-1; TRBD2 matches at 8 bases. The ends lost 7 bases at V and 13 bases at J; junction bases unmatched: 9. This CDR3 has 12 residues. In germline, CDR1 is MNHEY, CDR2 SVGAGI. The CDR3 DNA reads as TGTGCCAGCACCAAAGCGGGGGCCCCTCAGTTCTTC. Protein product: CASTKAGAPQFF.

This clone was seen once. The chain joins TRBV6-5 to TRBJ1-1; maybe TRBD1 (5 bases). Per the germline V gene, CDR1 is MNHEY and CDR2 is SVGAGI. The CDR3 runs 13 residues. Trimming removed 5 bases from V and 1 base from J, with 8 bases in between. This chain's CDR3 is CASSQTGNTEAFF. The CDR3 nucleotides read TGTGCCAGCAGTCAAACAGGGAACACTGAAGCTTTCTTT.

The chain joins TRBV15 to TRBJ1-5; D is unresolved. Germline V CDR1 and CDR2: LNHNV, YYDKDF (reference sequence). The CDR3 has 15 amino acids. V was clipped by 1 base and J by 4 bases, with 11 bases between them. CDR3 sequence reads: CATSRVENRNQPQHF. CDR3 nucleotides: TGTGCCACCAGCAGAGTGGAAAACAGAAATCAGCCCCAGCATTTT.

The chain carries TRBV3-1 (or the pseudogene TRBV3-2) and TRBJ2-7, with D perhaps TRBD2 (7 bases). Trimming took 4 bases from V and 3 from J, leaving 13 bases between them. Germline V CDR1 and CDR2: LGHDT, YNNKEL (reference sequence). This CDR3 has 14 residues. The CDR3 sequence is CASSRKGGDYEQYF. CDR3 coding DNA: TGTGCCAGCAGCCGAAAGGGGGGGGACTACGAGCAGTACTTC.

This clone was picked up one time. The chain is built from TRBV5-8 and TRBJ1-5; D is unclear. This CDR3 has 12 residues. Trimming stripped 4 bases from V and 6 bases from J, with 8 bases between. Germline loops: CDR1 SGHTS, CDR2 YDEGEE. The CDR3, as DNA: TGTGCCAGCAGCGCCCGGGCTCAGCCCCAGCATTTT. Protein product: CASSARAQPQHF.

V gene TRBV18 combines with J gene TRBJ2-1; 9 bases are a match to TRBD1. The junction had 11 bases not matched to a gene; V was cut back by 1 base and J by 1 base. The germline CDR1 and CDR2 sequences are KGHSH and LQKENI. This CDR3 contains 19 residues. The CDR3 spells CASSPQGQGTSGSYNEQFF. DNA of the CDR3: TGTGCCAGCTCACCACAGGGACAGGGTACTAGTGGGTCCTACAATGAGCAGTTCTTC. Variable domain in full (rest from reference TRBV18 and TRBJ2-1): NAGVMQNPRHLVRRRGQEARLRCSPMKGHSHVYWYRQLPEEGLKFMVYLQKENIIDESGMPKERFSAEFPKEGPSILRIQQVVRGDSAAYFCASSPQGQGTSGSYNEQFFGPGTRLTVL.

V usage is TRBV19 and J usage is TRBJ2-5, with D possibly being TRBD1 (5 bases). Germline V CDR1 and CDR2: LNHDA, SQIVND (reference sequence). Trimming removed 9 bases at V and 7 bases at J, with 15 bases between. The CDR3 totals 12 residues. The CDR3 region has the DNA TGTGCCAGCAGACCCCAAAGGGGGACCCAGTACTTC. This sequence encodes CASRPQRGTQYF.

The chain is built from TRBV2 and TRBJ2-7; weak D call: TRBD1 (6 bases). From germline, CDR1 is SNHLY and CDR2 FYNNEI. CDR3 size: 13 residues. Trimming cost V 6 bases and J 3 bases, with 12 bases left between them. Here the CDR3 reads CASRGHPLYEQYF. The CDR3 DNA reads as TGTGCCAGCAGGGGACATCCCCTCTACGAGCAGTACTTC.

J is TRBJ2-2 and V is TRBV7-2; 8 bases are a match to TRBD2. Trimming cost V 4 bases and J 4 bases; bases outside gene matches: 2. The germline CDR1 and CDR2 sequences are SGHTA and FQGNSA. The CDR3 runs 14 residues. The CDR3 protein is CASSSTSGTGELFF. CDR3 sequence (DNA): TGTGCCAGCAGCTCCACTAGCGGCACCGGGGAGCTGTTTTTT.

This clone appeared once. Other DNA sequences in the same sample also yield this CDR3. V usage is TRBV2 and J usage is TRBJ1-2; tentatively, D is TRBD1 (5 bases). Trimming shortened V by 6 bases and J by 1 base, and 9 bases separated the two germline ends. The germline gives CDR1 SNHLY, CDR2 FYNNEI. This CDR3 has 13 residues. In DNA, the CDR3 is TGTGCCAGCAGCGAGGGGAGTAACTATGGCTACACCTTC. It yields the protein CASSEGSNYGYTF.

The V and J genes are TRBV7-6 and TRBJ2-3; D is unresolved. V was clipped by 8 bases and J by 4 bases, with 10 bases between them. Germline loops: CDR1 SGHVS, CDR2 FNYEAQ. The CDR3 is made up of 12 amino acids. CDR3 sequence (DNA): TGTGCCAGCGCCCTCCTGGCAGATACGCAGTATTTT. Encoded protein: CASALLADTQYF.

The CDR3 DNA reads as TGTGCCAGCAGCCATCTCTACAATGAGCAGTTCTTC. As protein: CASSHLYNEQFF. The chain has TRBV3-1 (or the pseudogene TRBV3-2) and TRBJ2-1, with D unresolved. The CDR3 is 12 amino acids. Looked up from germline, CDR1 is LGHDT and CDR2 is YNNKEL (reference sequence). Between the trimmed V and J ends, which lost 3 bases and 3 bases, there was a span of 3 bases.

V is TRBV2 and J is TRBJ2-2, with a possible D match to TRBD1 (5 bases). Per germline, CDR1 SNHLY and CDR2 FYNNEI. The CDR3 sequence is 16 residues long. Trimming removed 5 bases at V and 1 base at J, with 14 bases between. CDR3 coding DNA: TGTGCCAGCAGTCCCCAAGGGGTTATGAACACCGGGGAGCTGTTTTTT. This gives the protein CASSPQGVMNTGELFF.

The chain carries TRBV9 and TRBJ1-2; 7 bases agree with TRBD1. V was pared by 4 bases and J by 6 bases, with 9 bases of the junction left unmatched. The CDR3 has 14 residues. Germline V gives CDR1 SGDLS, CDR2 YYNGEE. Here the CDR3 reads CASSLDRVSDGYTF. The DNA of the CDR3 is TGTGCCAGCAGCCTTGACAGGGTATCGGATGGCTACACCTTC.

This rearrangement joins TRBV4-2 to TRBJ2-1; 15 bases are shared with TRBD2. The CDR3 totals 16 residues. V lost 0 bases to trimming and J lost 7 bases; unmatched junction nucleotides: 1. Germline V gives CDR1 LGHNA, CDR2 YNFKEQ. CDR3: CASSQDGLAGGNEQFF. The DNA of the CDR3 is TGTGCCAGCAGCCAAGATGGACTAGCGGGGGGGAATGAGCAGTTCTTC.

J is TRBJ1-2 and V is TRBV13; 10 bases fit TRBD1. CDR1 and CDR2 from the germline V gene are PRHDT and FYEKMQ (reference sequence). The junction had 3 bases not matched to a gene; V was cut back by 2 bases and J by 0 bases. This CDR3 contains 16 residues. CDR3 DNA: TGTGCCAGCAGCTTACCGGGACAGGGGCCTAACTATGGCTACACCTTC. Translated, it gives CASSLPGQGPNYGYTF.